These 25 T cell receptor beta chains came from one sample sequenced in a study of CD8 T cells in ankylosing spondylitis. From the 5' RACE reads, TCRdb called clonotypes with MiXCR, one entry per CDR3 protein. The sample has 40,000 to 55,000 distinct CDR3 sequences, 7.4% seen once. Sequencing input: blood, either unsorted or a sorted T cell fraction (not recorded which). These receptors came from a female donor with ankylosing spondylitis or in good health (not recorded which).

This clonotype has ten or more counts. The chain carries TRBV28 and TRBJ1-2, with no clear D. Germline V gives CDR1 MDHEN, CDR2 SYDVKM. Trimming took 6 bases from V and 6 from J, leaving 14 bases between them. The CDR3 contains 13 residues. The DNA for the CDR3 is TGTGCCAGCAGCTCCATTCAGCCACATGGCTACACCTTC. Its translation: CASSSIQPHGYTF.

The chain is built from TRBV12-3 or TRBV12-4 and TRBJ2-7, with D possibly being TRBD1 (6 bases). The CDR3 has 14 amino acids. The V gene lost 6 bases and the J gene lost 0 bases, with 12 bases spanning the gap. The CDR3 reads CASSDRTPSYEQYF. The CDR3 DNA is TGTGCCAGCAGCGACAGGACCCCCTCCTACGAGCAGTACTTC.

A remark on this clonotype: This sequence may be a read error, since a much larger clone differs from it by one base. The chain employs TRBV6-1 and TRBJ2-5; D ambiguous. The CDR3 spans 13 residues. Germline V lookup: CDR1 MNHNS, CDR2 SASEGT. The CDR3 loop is CTSDRDRGQTQYF. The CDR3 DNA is TGTACCAGCGACCGAGACCGTGGCCAGACCCAGTACTTC.

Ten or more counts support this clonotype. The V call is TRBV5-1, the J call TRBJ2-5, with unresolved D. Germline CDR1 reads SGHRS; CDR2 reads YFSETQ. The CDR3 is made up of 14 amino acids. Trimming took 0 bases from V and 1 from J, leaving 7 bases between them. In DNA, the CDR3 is TGCGCCAGCAGCTTGGCGTCTACCCAAGAGACCCAGTACTTC. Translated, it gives CASSLASTQETQYF.

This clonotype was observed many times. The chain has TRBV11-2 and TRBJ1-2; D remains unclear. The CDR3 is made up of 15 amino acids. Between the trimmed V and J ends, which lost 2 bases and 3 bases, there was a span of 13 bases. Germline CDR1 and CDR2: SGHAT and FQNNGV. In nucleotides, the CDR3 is TGTGCCAGCAGCTTATCCCCCCTGGAATACTATGGCTACACCTTC. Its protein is CASSLSPLEYYGYTF.

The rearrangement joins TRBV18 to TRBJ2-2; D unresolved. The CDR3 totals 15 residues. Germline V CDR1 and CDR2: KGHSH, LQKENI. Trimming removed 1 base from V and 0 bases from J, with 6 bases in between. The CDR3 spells CASSPLASNTGELFF. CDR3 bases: TGTGCCAGCTCACCACTCGCATCGAACACCGGGGAGCTGTTTTTT.

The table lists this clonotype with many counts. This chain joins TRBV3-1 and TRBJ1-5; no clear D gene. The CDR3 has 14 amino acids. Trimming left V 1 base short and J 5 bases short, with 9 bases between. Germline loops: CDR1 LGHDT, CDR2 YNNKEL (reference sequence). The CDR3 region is CASSQAVGYQPQHF. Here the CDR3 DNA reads TGTGCCAGCAGCCAAGCGGTGGGGTATCAGCCCCAGCATTTT.

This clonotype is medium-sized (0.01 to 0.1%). The DNA of the CDR3 is TGCAGCGCCGAGGGGGCAGGGATGAACACTGAAGCTTTCTTT. Translation: CSAEGAGMNTEAFF. V usage is TRBV29-1 and J usage is TRBJ1-1; 7 bases map to TRBD1. The CDR3 contains 14 residues. V lost 7 bases and J lost 0; bases outside the gene matches: 8. Per germline, CDR1 SQVTM and CDR2 ANQGSEA.

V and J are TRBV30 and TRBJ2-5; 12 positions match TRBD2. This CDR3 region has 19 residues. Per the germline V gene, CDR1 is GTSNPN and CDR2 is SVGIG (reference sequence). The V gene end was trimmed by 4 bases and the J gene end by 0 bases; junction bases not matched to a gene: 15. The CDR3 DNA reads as TGTGCCTGGAACCCCCCAACTAGCGGGGGGCTCGAATACCAAGAGACCCAGTACTTC. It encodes CAWNPPTSGGLEYQETQYF.

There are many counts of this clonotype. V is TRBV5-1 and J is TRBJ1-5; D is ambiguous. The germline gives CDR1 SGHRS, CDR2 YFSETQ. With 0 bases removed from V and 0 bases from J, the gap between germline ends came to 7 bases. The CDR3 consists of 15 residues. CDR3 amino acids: CASSLGVYSNQPQHF. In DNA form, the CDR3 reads TGCGCCAGCAGCTTGGGAGTTTATAGCAATCAGCCCCAGCATTTT.

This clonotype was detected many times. The CDR3 here is CASSLNPFLAGRGDTQYF. CDR3 in DNA: TGTGCCAGCAGCCTAAATCCATTCCTAGCGGGGCGGGGGGATACGCAGTATTTT. The chain has TRBV9 and TRBJ2-3, with 9 bases that match TRBD2. Losses at the gene ends were 4 bases for V and 6 bases for J; bases not matched to a gene: 18. Germline V CDR1 and CDR2: SGDLS, YYNGEE. There are 18 residues in the CDR3.

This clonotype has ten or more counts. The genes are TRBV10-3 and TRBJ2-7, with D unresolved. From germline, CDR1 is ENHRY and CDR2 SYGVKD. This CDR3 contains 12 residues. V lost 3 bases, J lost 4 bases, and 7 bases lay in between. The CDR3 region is CAISESSYEQYF. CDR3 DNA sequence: TGTGCCATCAGTGAATCGAGTTACGAGCAGTACTTC.

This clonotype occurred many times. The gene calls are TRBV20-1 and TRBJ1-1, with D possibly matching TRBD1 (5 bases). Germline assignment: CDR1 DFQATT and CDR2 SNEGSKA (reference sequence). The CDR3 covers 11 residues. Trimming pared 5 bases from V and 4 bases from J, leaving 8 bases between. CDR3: CSAGRGTEAFF. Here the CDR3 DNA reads TGCAGTGCTGGAAGGGGCACTGAAGCTTTCTTT.

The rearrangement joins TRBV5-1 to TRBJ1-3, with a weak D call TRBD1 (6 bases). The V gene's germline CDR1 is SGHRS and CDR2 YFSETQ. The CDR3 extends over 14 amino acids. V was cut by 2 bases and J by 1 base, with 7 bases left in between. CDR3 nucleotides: TGCGCCAGCAGCTTACAGGGTTCTGGAAACACCATATATTTT. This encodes CASSLQGSGNTIYF.

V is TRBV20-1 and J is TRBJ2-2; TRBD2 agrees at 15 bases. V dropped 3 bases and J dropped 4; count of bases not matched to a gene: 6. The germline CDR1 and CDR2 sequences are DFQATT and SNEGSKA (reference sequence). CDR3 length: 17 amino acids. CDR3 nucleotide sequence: TGCAGTGCTAGGGGACTAGCGGGGGGATCCTTCACCGGGGAGCTGTTTTTT. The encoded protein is CSARGLAGGSFTGELFF.

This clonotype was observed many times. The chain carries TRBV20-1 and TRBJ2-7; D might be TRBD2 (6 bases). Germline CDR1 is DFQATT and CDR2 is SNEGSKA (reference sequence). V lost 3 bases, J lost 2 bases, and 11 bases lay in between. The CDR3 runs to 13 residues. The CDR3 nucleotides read TGCAGTGCTAGCGGAGGGCCTGCCTACGAGCAGTACTTC. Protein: CSASGGPAYEQYF.

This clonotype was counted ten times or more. The CDR3 DNA reads TGTGCCAGCAGTTTGGAGAGTCCTTTGGATGAGCAGTTCTTC. Amino acid sequence: CASSLESPLDEQFF. This chain uses TRBV12-3 or TRBV12-4 with TRBJ2-1, with unresolved D. The V and J ends lost 3 bases and 8 bases respectively, with 14 bases between them. This CDR3 region has 14 residues.

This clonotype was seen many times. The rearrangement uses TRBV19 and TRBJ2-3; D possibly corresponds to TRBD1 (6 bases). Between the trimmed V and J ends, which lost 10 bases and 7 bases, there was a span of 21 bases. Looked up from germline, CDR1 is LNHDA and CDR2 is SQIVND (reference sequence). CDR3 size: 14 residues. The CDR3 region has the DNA TGTGCCACCCGCCCAGGGGAACAACTACATACGCAGTATTTT. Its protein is CATRPGEQLHTQYF. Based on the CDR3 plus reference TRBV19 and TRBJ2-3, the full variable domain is DGGITQSPKYLFRKEGQNVTLSCEQNLNHDAMYWYRQDPGQGLRLIYYSQIVNDFQKGDIAEGYSVSREKKESFPLTVTSAQKNPTAFYLCATRPGEQLHTQYFGPGTRLTVL.

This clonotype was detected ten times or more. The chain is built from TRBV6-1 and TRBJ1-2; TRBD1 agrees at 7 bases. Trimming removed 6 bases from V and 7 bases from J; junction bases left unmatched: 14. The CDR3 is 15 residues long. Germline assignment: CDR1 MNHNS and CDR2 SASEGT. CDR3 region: CASSRQGGAGGGYTF. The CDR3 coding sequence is TGTGCCAGCAGCCGACAAGGGGGCGCAGGGGGTGGCTACACCTTC.

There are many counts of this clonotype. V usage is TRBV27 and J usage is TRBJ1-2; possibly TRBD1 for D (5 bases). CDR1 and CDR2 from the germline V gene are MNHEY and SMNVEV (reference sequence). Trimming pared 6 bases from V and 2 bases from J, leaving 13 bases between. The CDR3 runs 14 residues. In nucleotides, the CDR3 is TGTGCCAGCAGCATTACCCCAGGGAACTATGGCTACACCTTC. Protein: CASSITPGNYGYTF.

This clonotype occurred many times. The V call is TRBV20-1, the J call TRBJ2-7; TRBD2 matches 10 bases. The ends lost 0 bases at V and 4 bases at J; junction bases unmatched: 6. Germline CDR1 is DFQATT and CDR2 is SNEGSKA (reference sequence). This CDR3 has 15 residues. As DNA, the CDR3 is TGCAGTGCTAGAGATCTAGCGGGGGCGTTTTACGAGCAGTACTTC. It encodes CSARDLAGAFYEQYF.

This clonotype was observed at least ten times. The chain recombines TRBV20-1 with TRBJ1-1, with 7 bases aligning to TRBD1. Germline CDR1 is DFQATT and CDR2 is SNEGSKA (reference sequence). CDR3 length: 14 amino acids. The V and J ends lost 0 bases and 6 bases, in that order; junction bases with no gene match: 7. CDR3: CSARDQGGMPEAFF. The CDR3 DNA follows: TGCAGTGCTAGAGATCAGGGGGGAATGCCTGAAGCTTTCTTT.

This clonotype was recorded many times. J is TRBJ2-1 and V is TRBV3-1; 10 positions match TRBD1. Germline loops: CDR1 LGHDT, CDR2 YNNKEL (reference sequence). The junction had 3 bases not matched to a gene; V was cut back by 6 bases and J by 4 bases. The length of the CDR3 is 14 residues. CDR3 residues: CASRGQGMYNEQFF. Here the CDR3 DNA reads TGTGCCAGCAGGGGACAGGGGATGTACAATGAGCAGTTCTTC.

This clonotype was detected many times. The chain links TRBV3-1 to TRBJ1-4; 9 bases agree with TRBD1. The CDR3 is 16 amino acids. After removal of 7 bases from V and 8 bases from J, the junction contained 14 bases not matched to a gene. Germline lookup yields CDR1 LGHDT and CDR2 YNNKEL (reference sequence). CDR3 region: CASTLFGDRGREKLFF. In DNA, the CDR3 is TGTGCCAGCACCCTCTTTGGAGACAGGGGGAGAGAAAAACTGTTTTTT.

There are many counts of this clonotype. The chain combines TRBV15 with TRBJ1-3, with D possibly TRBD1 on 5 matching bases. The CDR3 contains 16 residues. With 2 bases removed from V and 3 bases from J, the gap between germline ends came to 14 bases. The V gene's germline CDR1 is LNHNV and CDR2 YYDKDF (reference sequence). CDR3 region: CATSRNRGGSGNTIYF. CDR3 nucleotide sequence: TGTGCCACCAGCAGAAACCGGGGGGGGAGTGGAAACACCATATATTTT.